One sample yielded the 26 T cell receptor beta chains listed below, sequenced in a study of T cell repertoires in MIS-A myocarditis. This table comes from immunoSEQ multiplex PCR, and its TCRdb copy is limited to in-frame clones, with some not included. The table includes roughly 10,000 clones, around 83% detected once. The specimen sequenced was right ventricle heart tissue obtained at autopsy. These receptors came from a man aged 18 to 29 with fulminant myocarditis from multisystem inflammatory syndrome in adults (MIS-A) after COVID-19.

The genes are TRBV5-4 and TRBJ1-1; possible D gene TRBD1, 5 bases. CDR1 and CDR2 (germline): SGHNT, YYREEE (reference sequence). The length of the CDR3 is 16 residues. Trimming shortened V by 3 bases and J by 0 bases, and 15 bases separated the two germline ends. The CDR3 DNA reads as TGTGCCAGCAGCTGGGGGGGACGAGCCATGAACACTGAAGCTTTCTTT. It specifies CASSWGGRAMNTEAFF.

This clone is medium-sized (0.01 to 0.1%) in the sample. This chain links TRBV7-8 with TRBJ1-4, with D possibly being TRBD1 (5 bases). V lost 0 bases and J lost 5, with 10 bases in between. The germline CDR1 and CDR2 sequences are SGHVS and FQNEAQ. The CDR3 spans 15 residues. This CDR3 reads CASSLARGGNEKLFF. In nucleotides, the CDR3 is TGTGCCAGCAGCTTAGCGCGCGGGGGAAATGAAAAACTGTTTTTT.

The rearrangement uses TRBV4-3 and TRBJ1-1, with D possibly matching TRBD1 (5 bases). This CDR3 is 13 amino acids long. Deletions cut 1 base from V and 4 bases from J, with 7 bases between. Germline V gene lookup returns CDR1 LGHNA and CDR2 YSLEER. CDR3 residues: CASSQGRGTEAFF. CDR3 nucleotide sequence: TGCGCCAGCAGCCAAGGAAGGGGCACTGAAGCTTTCTTT.

The CDR3 sequence is CASSWEGSFPTYEQYF. The CDR3 region has the DNA TGCGCCAGCAGCTGGGAGGGCTCCTTTCCTACCTACGAGCAGTACTTC. J is TRBJ2-7 and V is TRBV5-1, with 7 positions matching TRBD2. The germline V gene encodes CDR1 SGHRS and CDR2 YFSETQ. Trimming removed 3 bases from V and 2 bases from J; junction bases left unmatched: 11. The CDR3 is 16 amino acids.

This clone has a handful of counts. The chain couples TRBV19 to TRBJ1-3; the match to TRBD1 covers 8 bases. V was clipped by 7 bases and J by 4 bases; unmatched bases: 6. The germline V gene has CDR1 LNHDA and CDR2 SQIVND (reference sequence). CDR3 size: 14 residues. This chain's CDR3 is CASTPTGVGNTIYF. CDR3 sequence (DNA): TGTGCCAGTACCCCGACAGGGGTCGGAAACACCATATATTTT.

The CDR3 coding sequence is TGTGCCAGTTCGACTAGCGGGGGATACAATGAGCAGTTCTTC. Protein sequence: CASSTSGGYNEQFF. The chain employs TRBV2 and TRBJ2-1; TRBD2 matches at 12 bases. The V gene end was trimmed by 9 bases and the J gene end by 4 bases; junction bases not matched to a gene: 4. This CDR3 spans 14 amino acids. CDR1 and CDR2 (germline): SNHLY, FYNNEI. The complete variable domain, with remaining parts taken from reference TRBV2 and TRBJ2-1, reads EPEVTQTPSHQVTQMGQEVILRCVPISNHLYFYWYRQILGQKVEFLVSFYNNEISEKSEIFDDQFSVERPDGSNFTLKIRSTKLEDSAMYFCASSTSGGYNEQFFGPGTRLTVL.

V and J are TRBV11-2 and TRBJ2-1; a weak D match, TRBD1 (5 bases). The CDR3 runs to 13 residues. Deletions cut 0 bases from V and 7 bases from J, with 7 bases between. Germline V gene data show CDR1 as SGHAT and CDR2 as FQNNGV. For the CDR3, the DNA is TGTGCCAGCAGCTTAGATAGGGGAAATGAGCAGTTCTTC. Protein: CASSLDRGNEQFF.

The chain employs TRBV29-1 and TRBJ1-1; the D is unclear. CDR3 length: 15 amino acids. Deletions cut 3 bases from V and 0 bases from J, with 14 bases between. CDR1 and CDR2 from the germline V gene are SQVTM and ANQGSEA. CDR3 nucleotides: TGCAGCGTTGACTCGGGGTGGGGTATGAACACTGAAGCTTTCTTT. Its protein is CSVDSGWGMNTEAFF. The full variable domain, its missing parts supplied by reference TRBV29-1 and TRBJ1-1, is SAVISQKPSRDICQRGTSLTIQCQVDSQVTMMFWYRQQPGQSLTLIATANQGSEATYESGFVIDKFPISRPNLTFSTLTVSNMSPEDSSIYLCSVDSGWGMNTEAFFGQGTRLTVV.

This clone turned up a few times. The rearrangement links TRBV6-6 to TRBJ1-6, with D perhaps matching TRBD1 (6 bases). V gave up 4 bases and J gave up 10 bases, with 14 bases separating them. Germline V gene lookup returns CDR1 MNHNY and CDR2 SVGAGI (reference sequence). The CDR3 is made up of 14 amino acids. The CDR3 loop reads CASSSQGLGSPLHF. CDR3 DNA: TGTGCCAGCAGTTCCCAGGGGCTAGGATCACCCCTCCACTTT.

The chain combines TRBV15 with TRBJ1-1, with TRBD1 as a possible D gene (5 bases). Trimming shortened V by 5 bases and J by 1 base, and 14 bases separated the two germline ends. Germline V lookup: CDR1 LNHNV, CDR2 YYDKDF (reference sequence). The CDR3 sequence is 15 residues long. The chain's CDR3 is CATSRDGGKNTEAFF. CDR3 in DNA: TGTGCCACCAGCCGGGATGGGGGGAAGAACACTGAAGCTTTCTTT.

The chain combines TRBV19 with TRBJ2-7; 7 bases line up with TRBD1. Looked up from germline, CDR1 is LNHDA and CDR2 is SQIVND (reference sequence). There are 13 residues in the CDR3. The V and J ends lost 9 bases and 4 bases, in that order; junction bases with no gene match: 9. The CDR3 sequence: CASAGTDIYEQYF. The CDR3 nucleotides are TGTGCCAGCGCCGGGACAGATATATACGAGCAGTACTTC.

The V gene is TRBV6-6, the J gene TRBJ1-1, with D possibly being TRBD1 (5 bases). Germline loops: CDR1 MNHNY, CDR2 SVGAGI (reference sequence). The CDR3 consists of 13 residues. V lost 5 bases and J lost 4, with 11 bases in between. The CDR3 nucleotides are TGTGCCAGCAGTCCAACGGGGGGCACTGAAGCTTTCTTT. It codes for CASSPTGGTEAFF.

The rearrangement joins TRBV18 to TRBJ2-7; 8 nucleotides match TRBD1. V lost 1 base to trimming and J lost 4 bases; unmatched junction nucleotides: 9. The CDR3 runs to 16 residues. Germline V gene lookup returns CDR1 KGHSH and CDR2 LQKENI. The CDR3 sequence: CASSPRGRGLLYEQYF. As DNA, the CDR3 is TGTGCCAGCTCACCACGGGGCAGGGGGCTATTGTACGAGCAGTACTTC.

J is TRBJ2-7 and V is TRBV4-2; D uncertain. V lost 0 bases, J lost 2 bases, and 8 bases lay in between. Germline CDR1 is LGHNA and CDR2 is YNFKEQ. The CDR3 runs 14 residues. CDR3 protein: CASSQDYRTYEQYF. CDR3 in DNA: TGTGCCAGCAGCCAAGATTACAGAACCTACGAGCAGTACTTC.

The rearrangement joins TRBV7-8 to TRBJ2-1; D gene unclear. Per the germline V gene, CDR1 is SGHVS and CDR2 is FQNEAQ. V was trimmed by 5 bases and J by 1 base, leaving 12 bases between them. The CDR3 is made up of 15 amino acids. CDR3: CASSPPSTSYNEQFF. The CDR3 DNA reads TGTGCCAGCAGCCCACCGAGTACGTCCTACAATGAGCAGTTCTTC.

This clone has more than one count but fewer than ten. The CDR3 spells CASSGGMSVTEAFF. CDR3 DNA: TGTGCCAGCAGTGGGGGCATGTCCGTCACTGAAGCTTTCTTT. The genes are TRBV2 and TRBJ1-1; D perhaps matches TRBD1 (5 bases). The CDR3 contains 14 residues. Germline CDR1 is SNHLY and CDR2 is FYNNEI. V was clipped by 4 bases and J by 4 bases, with 13 bases between them.

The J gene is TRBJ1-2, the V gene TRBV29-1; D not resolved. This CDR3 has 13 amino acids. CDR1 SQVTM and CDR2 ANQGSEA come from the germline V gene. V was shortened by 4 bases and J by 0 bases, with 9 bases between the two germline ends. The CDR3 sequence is CSVVTPTNYGYTF. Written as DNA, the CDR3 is TGCAGCGTTGTTACTCCCACTAACTATGGCTACACCTTC.

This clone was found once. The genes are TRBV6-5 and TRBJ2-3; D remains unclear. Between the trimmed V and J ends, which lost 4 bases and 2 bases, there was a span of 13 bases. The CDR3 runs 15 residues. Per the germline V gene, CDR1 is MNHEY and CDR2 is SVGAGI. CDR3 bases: TGTGCCAGCAGTTTGGGGTGGGATCACACAGATACGCAGTATTTT. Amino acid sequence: CASSLGWDHTDTQYF.

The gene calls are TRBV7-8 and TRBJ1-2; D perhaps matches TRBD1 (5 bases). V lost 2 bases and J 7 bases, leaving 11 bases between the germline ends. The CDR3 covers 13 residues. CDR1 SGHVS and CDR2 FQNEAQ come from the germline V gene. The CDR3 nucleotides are TGTGCCAGCAGCTTAAACAGGTCTGGTGGCTACACCTTC. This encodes CASSLNRSGGYTF.

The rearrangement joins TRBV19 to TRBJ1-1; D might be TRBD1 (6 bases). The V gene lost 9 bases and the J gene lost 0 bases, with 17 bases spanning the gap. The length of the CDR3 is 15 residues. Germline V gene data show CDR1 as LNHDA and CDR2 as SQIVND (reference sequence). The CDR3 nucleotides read TGTGCCAGCCGGGCCTTGGACAGATTGAACACTGAAGCTTTCTTT. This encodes CASRALDRLNTEAFF.

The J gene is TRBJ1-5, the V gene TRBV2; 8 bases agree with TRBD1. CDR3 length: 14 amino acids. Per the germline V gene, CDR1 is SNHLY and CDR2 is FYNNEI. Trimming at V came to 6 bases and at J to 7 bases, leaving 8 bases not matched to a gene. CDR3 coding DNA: TGTGCCAGCAGCACTCTCAGGGGGCAACAGCCCCAGCATTTT. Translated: CASSTLRGQQPQHF.

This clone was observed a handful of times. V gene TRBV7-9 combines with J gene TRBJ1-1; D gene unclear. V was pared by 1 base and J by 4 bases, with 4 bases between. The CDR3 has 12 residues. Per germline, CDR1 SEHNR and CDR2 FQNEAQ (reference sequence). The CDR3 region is CASSLGRTEAFF. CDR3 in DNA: TGTGCCAGCAGCTTAGGGCGCACTGAAGCTTTCTTT. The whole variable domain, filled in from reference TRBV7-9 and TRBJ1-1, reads DTGVSQNPRHKITKRGQNVTFRCDPISEHNRLYWYRQTLGQGPEFLTYFQNEAQLEKSRLLSDRFSAERPKGSFSTLEIQRTEQGDSAMYLCASSLGRTEAFFGQGTRLTVV.

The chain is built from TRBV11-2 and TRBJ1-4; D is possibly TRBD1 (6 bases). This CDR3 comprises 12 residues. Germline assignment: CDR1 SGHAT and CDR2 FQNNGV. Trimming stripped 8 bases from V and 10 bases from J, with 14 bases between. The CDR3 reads CASRGGGGKLFF. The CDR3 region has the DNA TGTGCCAGCCGAGGAGGGGGGGGAAAACTGTTTTTT.

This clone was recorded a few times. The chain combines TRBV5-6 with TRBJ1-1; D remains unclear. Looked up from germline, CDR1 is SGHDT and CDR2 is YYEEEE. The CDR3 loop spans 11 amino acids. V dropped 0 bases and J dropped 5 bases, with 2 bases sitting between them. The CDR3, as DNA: TGTGCCAGCAGCTTGGGTACTGAAGCTTTCTTT. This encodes CASSLGTEAFF.

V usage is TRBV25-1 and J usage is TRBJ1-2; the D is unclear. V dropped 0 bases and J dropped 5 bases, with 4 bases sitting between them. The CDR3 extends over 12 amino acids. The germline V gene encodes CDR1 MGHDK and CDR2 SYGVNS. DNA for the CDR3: TGTGCCAGCAGTGAATACGTGTATGGCTACACCTTC. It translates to CASSEYVYGYTF.

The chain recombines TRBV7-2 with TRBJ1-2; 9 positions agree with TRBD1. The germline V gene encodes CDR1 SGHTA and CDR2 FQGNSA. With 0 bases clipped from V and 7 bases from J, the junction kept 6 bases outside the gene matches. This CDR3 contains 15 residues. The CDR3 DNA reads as TGTGCCAGCAGCTTAGCTGCGACAGGGGGAGGTGGCTACACCTTC. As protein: CASSLAATGGGGYTF.